The next 28 T cell receptor beta chains were all read from a single sample in a study of T cell repertoires in aging, cancer and after chemotherapy. Rearranged V-D-J TRB sequences were amplified with a mixed TRB-A/B primer pool. Using its own MiXCR run on the multiplex PCR reads, TCRdb lists one record per CDR3 protein. Of about 13,000 distinct CDR3 sequences listed, around 23% were seen once; the top ten hold about half. Amplification of TCR beta used genomic DNA extracted from peripheral blood. The sequenced sample consisted of blood. The source is a human donor in good health.

This clonotype occurred a few times. Here the CDR3 DNA reads TGTGCCAGCAGAGGAAGACTAGCGGGGGGCCAGAACACCGGGGAGCTGTTTTTT. Its protein product is CASRGRLAGGQNTGELFF. The V gene is TRBV6-2 or TRBV6-3, the J gene TRBJ2-2; 13 positions match TRBD2. The CDR3 sequence is 18 residues long. Trimming cost V 6 bases and J 1 base; bases outside gene matches: 8. Germline V CDR1 and CDR2: MNHEY, SVGEGT.

This clonotype was detected a few times. The genes are TRBV20-1 and TRBJ2-6; D is ambiguous. V was pared by 4 bases and J by 4 bases, with 14 bases between. This CDR3 is built from 15 residues. Per the germline V gene, CDR1 is DFQATT and CDR2 is SNEGSKA (reference sequence). The CDR3 protein is CSATGRTSGANVLTF. CDR3 nucleotide sequence: TGCAGTGCTACCGGCAGGACGTCAGGGGCCAACGTCCTGACTTTC.

This clonotype came up a few times. This rearrangement joins TRBV7-9 to TRBJ1-4; D is undetermined. This CDR3 comprises 15 residues. Trimming removed 1 base from V and 8 bases from J, with 14 bases in between. Germline V gene data show CDR1 as SEHNR and CDR2 as FQNEAQ (reference sequence). CDR3: CASSLGSVSAEKLFF. The CDR3 region has the DNA TGTGCCAGCAGCTTAGGATCGGTCTCGGCGGAAAAACTGTTTTTT.

The chain has TRBV27 and TRBJ2-5, with TRBD2 identical over 9 bases. Trimming cost V 3 bases and J 6 bases; bases outside gene matches: 5. Germline lookup yields CDR1 MNHEY and CDR2 SMNVEV (reference sequence). This CDR3 comprises 14 residues. In DNA, the CDR3 is TGTGCCAGCAGTTTGACTAGCGGTTCGCAGACCCAGTACTTC. Residues: CASSLTSGSQTQYF.

This clonotype showed up just a few times. V gene TRBV20-1 combines with J gene TRBJ2-3; TRBD1 agrees at 9 bases. Germline V CDR1 and CDR2: DFQATT, SNEGSKA (reference sequence). V shed 3 bases and J 2 bases; nucleotides not matched to a gene: 3. CDR3 length: 14 residues. CDR3 loop: CSARGTGTTDTQYF. CDR3 DNA: TGCAGTGCTAGGGGGACAGGGACCACAGATACGCAGTATTTT.

CDR3 residues: CASRYGQSQETQYF. The CDR3 DNA is TGCGCCAGCAGATATGGACAGAGCCAAGAGACCCAGTACTTC. V usage is TRBV5-1 and J usage is TRBJ2-5, with D possibly being TRBD1 (6 bases). This CDR3 comprises 14 residues. In germline, CDR1 is SGHRS, CDR2 YFSETQ. Trimming took off 5 bases at V and 1 base at J, with 12 bases between the two ends. The full variable domain, in which reference TRBV5-1 and TRBJ2-5 provide the parts outside the CDR3, is KAGVTQTPRYLIKTRGQQVTLSCSPISGHRSVSWYQQTPGQGLQFLFEYFSETQRNKGNFPGRFSGRQFSNSRSEMNVSTLELGDSALYLCASRYGQSQETQYFGPGTRLLVL.

This clonotype has just a few counts. V is TRBV18 and J is TRBJ1-3, with 7 bases aligning to TRBD1. V lost 0 bases, J lost 0 bases, and 5 bases stayed unmatched. From germline, CDR1 is KGHSH and CDR2 LQKENI. The CDR3 runs to 17 residues. CDR3 in DNA: TGTGCCAGCTCACCACCAACAGGGACAGCCTCTGGAAACACCATATATTTT. This codes for CASSPPTGTASGNTIYF.

This sequence joins TRBV21-1 and TRBJ2-7. TRBV21-1 is a documented pseudogene. The CDR3 consists of 16 residues. CDR3 residues: CASGSGRLSFSYEQYF. The CDR3 coding sequence is TGTGCCAGCGGCAGCGGACGACTTTCCTTTTCCTACGAGCAGTACTTC.

This clonotype was detected a few times. V gene TRBV28 combines with J gene TRBJ1-6; D call uncertain. V was shortened by 2 bases and J by 9 bases, with 8 bases between the two germline ends. CDR3 length: 13 amino acids. The germline CDR1 and CDR2 sequences are MDHEN and SYDVKM. The CDR3 loop reads CASSLGVGSPLHF. CDR3 DNA sequence: TGTGCCAGCAGTTTAGGGGTAGGTTCACCCCTCCACTTT.

Worth noting for this clonotype: A single base separates this from a much larger clone, so it may be a read error. The chain combines TRBV29-1 with TRBJ1-1, with a weak D call TRBD1 (6 bases). The CDR3 extends over 13 amino acids. Germline V gene sequence: CDR1 SQVTM, CDR2 ANQGSEA. CDR3 in amino acids: CRGSQGLNTEAFF. The CDR3, as DNA: TGCAGAGGGTCACAGGGCCTGAACACTGAAGCTTTCTTT.

The rearrangement uses TRBV20-1 and TRBJ2-1; 9 nucleotides agree with TRBD1. The CDR3 runs 14 residues. Germline V CDR1 and CDR2: DFQATT, SNEGSKA (reference sequence). The V segment lost 3 bases and the J segment 15 bases; nucleotides outside the gene matches: 15. CDR3 coding DNA: TGCAGTGCTAGGGACCGGGACAGGGTGTTGATGGCGTTCTTC. Translated: CSARDRDRVLMAFF.

The table lists this clonotype with a few counts. J is TRBJ1-2 and V is TRBV19, with 8 bases identical to TRBD1. V lost 6 bases to trimming and J lost 5 bases; unmatched junction nucleotides: 8. Germline lookup yields CDR1 LNHDA and CDR2 SQIVND (reference sequence). The CDR3 is 14 residues long. In DNA, the CDR3 is TGTGCCAGTAGGAGACGGGACAGGACTTATGGCTACACCTTC. Amino acids: CASRRRDRTYGYTF.

The J gene is TRBJ2-2, the V gene TRBV5-5; 9 nucleotides align to TRBD2. CDR1 SGHKS and CDR2 YYEKEE come from the germline V gene (reference sequence). The CDR3 covers 16 residues. V was pared by 4 bases and J by 5 bases, with 9 bases of the junction left unmatched. CDR3 in amino acids: CASSLIAGESTGELFF. The CDR3 DNA sequence: TGTGCCAGCAGCCTGATAGCGGGGGAATCGACCGGGGAGCTGTTTTTT.

This clonotype was seen a few times. The chain employs TRBV19 and TRBJ1-4; D gene ambiguous. The CDR3 has 11 residues. V was cut by 4 bases and J by 14 bases, with 11 bases left in between. The germline V gene encodes CDR1 LNHDA and CDR2 SQIVND (reference sequence). The CDR3 protein is CASSNTRRLFF. In DNA, the CDR3 is TGTGCCAGTAGTAACACCCGGCGGCTGTTTTTT. Based on the CDR3 plus reference TRBV19 and TRBJ1-4, the full variable domain is DGGITQSPKYLFRKEGQNVTLSCEQNLNHDAMYWYRQDPGQGLRLIYYSQIVNDFQKGDIAEGYSVSREKKESFPLTVTSAQKNPTAFYLCASSNTRRLFFGSGTQLSVL.

Within the sample, this clonotype is medium-sized. This sequence joins TRBV7-9 and TRBJ1-1, with D unclear. This CDR3 comprises 11 residues. Germline values: CDR1 SEHNR, CDR2 FQNEAQ (reference sequence). The V end was cut by 2 bases, the J end by 11 bases, with 9 bases between. For the CDR3, the DNA is TGTGCCAGCAGCTTAAGTCCCAGGGCTTTCTTT. Translating it yields CASSLSPRAFF. The full variable domain, completed using reference TRBV7-9 and TRBJ1-1, is DTGVSQNPRHKITKRGQNVTFRCDPISEHNRLYWYRQTLGQGPEFLTYFQNEAQLEKSRLLSDRFSAERPKGSFSTLEIQRTEQGDSAMYLCASSLSPRAFFGQGTRLTVV.

The chain employs TRBV5-4 and TRBJ1-1, with D possibly TRBD1 on 5 matching bases. V dropped 4 bases and J dropped 0 bases, with 10 bases sitting between them. Germline lookup yields CDR1 SGHNT and CDR2 YYREEE (reference sequence). The CDR3 spans 14 residues. CDR3 nucleotides: TGTGCCAGCAGCCCTGGACATTTGAACACTGAAGCTTTCTTT. It is translated as CASSPGHLNTEAFF.

This rearrangement joins TRBV12-3 or TRBV12-4 to TRBJ2-2; either TRBD1 or TRBD2 may fit D (5 bases each). Trimming shortened V by 6 bases and J by 4 bases, and 12 bases separated the two germline ends. This CDR3 has 14 residues. The CDR3, as DNA: TGTGCCAGCAGCACCCATGGGGGCACCGGGGAGCTGTTTTTT. It codes for CASSTHGGTGELFF.

The chain uses TRBV7-9 and TRBJ2-6; no clear D gene. CDR3 length equals 17 residues. V was pared by 1 base and J by 4 bases, with 14 bases between. Germline V gene lookup returns CDR1 SEHNR and CDR2 FQNEAQ (reference sequence). The CDR3 here is CASSLVLQVLGANVLTF. The CDR3 nucleotides are TGTGCCAGCAGCTTAGTTCTTCAGGTTTTGGGGGCCAACGTCCTGACTTTC.

In its sample, this clonotype was seen a few times. V is TRBV4-2 and J is TRBJ2-2; no definite D call. Germline V lookup: CDR1 LGHNA, CDR2 YNFKEQ. V lost 7 bases and J 0 bases, leaving 12 bases between the germline ends. This CDR3 spans 15 amino acids. CDR3 DNA: TGTGCCAGCACAAGGCGCCAAGCGAACACCGGGGAGCTGTTTTTT. Translation: CASTRRQANTGELFF.

The CDR3 DNA follows: TGTGCCAGTAGTACCGAACCGGGACAGGGCCATAGCAATCAGCCCCAGCATTTT. Translating gives CASSTEPGQGHSNQPQHF. The rearrangement links TRBV19 to TRBJ1-5; 9 bases match TRBD1. The CDR3 is made up of 18 amino acids. Germline CDR1 and CDR2: LNHDA and SQIVND (reference sequence). V was clipped by 4 bases and J by 0 bases; unmatched bases: 10.

The chain uses TRBV11-2 and TRBJ2-2, with a weak D call TRBD1 (5 bases). The V gene lost 1 base and the J gene lost 4 bases, with 10 bases spanning the gap. The CDR3 covers 15 residues. Germline values: CDR1 SGHAT, CDR2 FQNNGV. CDR3 protein: CASSLGRRGTGELFF. The DNA of the CDR3 is TGTGCCAGCAGCTTAGGGCGTAGGGGCACCGGGGAGCTGTTTTTT. The full variable domain, in which reference TRBV11-2 and TRBJ2-2 provide the parts outside the CDR3, is EAGVAQSPRYKIIEKRQSVAFWCNPISGHATLYWYQQILGQGPKLLIQFQNNGVVDDSQLPKDRFSAERLKGVDSTLKIQPAKLEDSAVYLCASSLGRRGTGELFFGEGSRLTVL.

This clonotype came up many times. The chain uses TRBV19 and TRBJ1-1; D unclear. Germline V gene lookup returns CDR1 LNHDA and CDR2 SQIVND (reference sequence). The CDR3 length is 12 residues. Trimming stripped 8 bases from V and 1 base from J, with 8 bases between. The CDR3 DNA reads TGTGCCAGTTACGGCACGAACACTGAAGCTTTCTTT. This translates into CASYGTNTEAFF. Using reference TRBV19 and TRBJ1-1 for the parts outside the CDR3, the full variable domain is DGGITQSPKYLFRKEGQNVTLSCEQNLNHDAMYWYRQDPGQGLRLIYYSQIVNDFQKGDIAEGYSVSREKKESFPLTVTSAQKNPTAFYLCASYGTNTEAFFGQGTRLTVV.

The rearrangement links TRBV20-1 to TRBJ2-5; 8 bases match TRBD1. The CDR3 has 15 amino acids. J was trimmed by 6 bases and V by 2 bases; bases with no gene match: 11. Germline V gives CDR1 DFQATT, CDR2 SNEGSKA (reference sequence). CDR3 in amino acids: CSARRSGGRGQTQYF. The CDR3 region has the DNA TGCAGTGCTAGAAGGTCAGGGGGCCGCGGGCAGACCCAGTACTTC.

The chain carries TRBV20-1 and TRBJ1-2; D is unresolved. From germline, CDR1 is DFQATT and CDR2 SNEGSKA (reference sequence). There are 14 residues in the CDR3. The V end lost 0 bases, the J end lost 0 bases, and 8 bases lay between the germline ends. CDR3 nucleotides: TGCAGTGCTAGAGAAAGCCCGGCTAACTATGGCTACACCTTC. Translation gives CSARESPANYGYTF.

In this sample, this clonotype turned up a few times. The chain combines TRBV5-6 with TRBJ1-5; no definite D call. Trimming pared 0 bases from V and 3 bases from J, leaving 7 bases between. Germline CDR1 reads SGHDT; CDR2 reads YYEEEE. This CDR3 is built from 14 residues. This CDR3 is CASSLASPNQPQHF. The CDR3 bases are TGTGCCAGCAGCTTGGCTTCGCCCAATCAGCCCCAGCATTTT.

This clonotype has a handful of counts. The chain uses TRBV7-9 and TRBJ2-7; possible D gene TRBD2, 6 bases. The CDR3 totals 17 residues. V dropped 3 bases and J dropped 3 bases, with 21 bases sitting between them. The germline CDR1 and CDR2 sequences are SEHNR and FQNEAQ (reference sequence). The CDR3 DNA sequence: TGTGCCAGCAGCTTTACGGCTGGAGGGAGTCCCGTCTACGAGCAGTACTTC. As protein: CASSFTAGGSPVYEQYF.

Only a few counts were recorded for this clonotype. The chain employs TRBV6-5 and TRBJ1-1; 10 nucleotides align to TRBD1. The germline CDR1 and CDR2 sequences are MNHEY and SVGAGI. The CDR3 extends over 15 amino acids. V was pared by 2 bases and J by 4 bases, with 4 bases of the junction left unmatched. CDR3 nucleotides: TGTGCCAGCAGTTACGGGGGACAGGGGTTCACTGAAGCTTTCTTT. This gives the protein CASSYGGQGFTEAFF.

This rearrangement joins TRBV7-3 to TRBJ1-1; 8 bases are shared with TRBD1. J was trimmed by 1 base and V by 4 bases; bases with no gene match: 2. CDR3 length: 14 residues. Germline assignment: CDR1 SGHTA and CDR2 FQGTGA. The chain's CDR3 is CASSWTGQNTEAFF. DNA of the CDR3: TGTGCCAGCAGCTGGACAGGGCAGAACACTGAAGCTTTCTTT.